Each of the 16 T cell receptor beta chains below was sequenced from the same sample in a study of graft-versus-host responses after intestinal transplantation. TCRdb's table, derived via immunoSEQ multiplex PCR, lists solely in-frame clones and lacks some. The sample holds around 30,000 clones, 75% to 90% seen once. Sample: PBMCs, taken approximately 28 days after intestinal transplant. These TCRs come from a human patient who received an intestinal transplant, so some T cells may come from the graft donor.

In its sample, this clone was seen once. The gene calls are TRBV9 and TRBJ2-5, with 7 bases that match TRBD1. The J call may be in error: the DNA end matches TRBJ2-7 better. The CDR3 is 13 amino acids. Germline V gene lookup returns CDR1 SGDLS and CDR2 YYNGEE. CDR3 sequence reads: CASSAGTDYEQYF. DNA for the CDR3: TGTGCCAGCAGCGCGGGGACAGACTACGAGCAGTACTTC.

This clone has only one observation. The chain recombines TRBV5-5 with TRBJ2-1, with 7 positions matching TRBD2. This CDR3 is 18 amino acids long. Germline lookup yields CDR1 SGHKS and CDR2 YYEKEE (reference sequence). Trimming removed 4 bases from V and 6 bases from J; junction bases left unmatched: 19. The CDR3 sequence is CASSATLTGGSLVNEQFF. CDR3 DNA: TGTGCCAGCAGCGCGACCCTAACAGGCGGGAGCCTCGTCAATGAGCAGTTCTTC.

The chain recombines TRBV6-6 with TRBJ2-5; TRBD1 matches 7 bases. The CDR3 is made up of 15 amino acids. Germline assignment: CDR1 MNHNY and CDR2 SVGAGI (reference sequence). V was clipped by 0 bases and J by 5 bases; unmatched bases: 6. Here the CDR3 DNA reads TGTGCCAGCAGTTACTCGGGTACAGGGGTGGAGACCCAGTACTTC. Protein: CASSYSGTGVETQYF.

This clone occurred a few times. The chain uses TRBV27 and TRBJ2-7; TRBD1 might be the D (6 bases). The V and J ends lost 4 bases and 2 bases respectively, with 12 bases between them. Germline V gene sequence: CDR1 MNHEY, CDR2 SMNVEV (reference sequence). The CDR3 length is 14 residues. CDR3 amino acids: CASSYEGVPYEQYF. The CDR3 DNA follows: TGTGCCAGCAGTTACGAGGGGGTCCCCTACGAGCAGTACTTC.

In DNA form, the CDR3 reads TGTGCCAGCACCCAGGGGGGCTCCTACGAGCAGTACTTC. Translating gives CASTQGGSYEQYF. V and J are TRBV28 and TRBJ2-7; D possibly corresponds to TRBD1 (7 bases). In germline, CDR1 is MDHEN, CDR2 SYDVKM. The V end was cut by 7 bases, the J end by 0 bases, with 10 bases between. This CDR3 spans 13 amino acids.

This chain links TRBV9 with TRBJ1-2; a possible D gene is TRBD1 (6 bases). Trimming shortened V by 0 bases and J by 7 bases, and 10 bases separated the two germline ends. Germline V gene data show CDR1 as SGDLS and CDR2 as YYNGEE. This CDR3 has 13 amino acids. CDR3 loop: CASSVEQGGGYTF. The CDR3 DNA sequence: TGTGCCAGCAGCGTAGAACAGGGTGGTGGCTACACCTTC.

The genes are TRBV28 and TRBJ2-3; 7 nucleotides align to TRBD2. The CDR3 is 15 amino acids. Looked up from germline, CDR1 is MDHEN and CDR2 is SYDVKM. V trimming: 2 bases; J trimming: 2 bases; junction bases outside the gene matches: 4. The CDR3 region is CASSLRSGTTDTQYF. Written as DNA, the CDR3 is TGTGCCAGCAGTTTAAGAAGCGGGACCACAGATACGCAGTATTTT.

The chain combines TRBV7-8 with TRBJ1-1, with D maybe TRBD1 (5 bases). Germline V lookup: CDR1 SGHVS, CDR2 FQNEAQ. This CDR3 has 12 residues. With 1 base removed from V and 7 bases from J, the gap between germline ends came to 7 bases. CDR3 nucleotide sequence: TGTGCCAGCAGCTTAGTAAGGGGTGAAGCTTTCTTT. It is translated as CASSLVRGEAFF.

The chain is built from TRBV5-4 and TRBJ2-3; D is perhaps TRBD1 (6 bases). The germline V and J ends were trimmed by 3 bases and 4 bases, with 15 bases remaining between them. Germline V gene data show CDR1 as SGHNT and CDR2 as YYREEE (reference sequence). The CDR3 has 15 amino acids. CDR3 DNA sequence: TGTGCCAGCAGCTCGGGACAAAGGGTATCAGATACGCAGTATTTT. This sequence encodes CASSSGQRVSDTQYF.

The chain has TRBV30 and TRBJ1-2, with TRBD1 as a possible D gene (5 bases). Trimming stripped 1 base from V and 9 bases from J, with 9 bases between. The CDR3 has 11 residues. Germline values: CDR1 GTSNPN, CDR2 SVGIG (reference sequence). The CDR3 here is CAWSGGGRYTF. The CDR3 DNA sequence: TGTGCCTGGAGTGGGGGGGGACGCTACACCTTC.

The chain combines TRBV27 with TRBJ2-7; TRBD1 might be the D (6 bases). CDR3 length equals 15 residues. Between the trimmed V and J ends, which lost 4 bases and 1 base, there was a span of 14 bases. Germline V gene data show CDR1 as MNHEY and CDR2 as SMNVEV (reference sequence). The CDR3 sequence: CASSSPSTGSYEQYF. The CDR3 DNA is TGTGCCAGCAGTTCGCCGTCGACAGGATCCTACGAGCAGTACTTC.

This clone is termed medium-sized. The chain uses TRBV2 and TRBJ1-3; D is perhaps TRBD1 (5 bases). Trimming pared 3 bases from V and 0 bases from J, leaving 6 bases between. This CDR3 comprises 14 residues. Germline CDR1 SNHLY, CDR2 FYNNEI. CDR3 DNA: TGTGCCAGCAGTGAGACAGTCTCTGGAAACACCATATATTTT. Its protein product is CASSETVSGNTIYF.

The chain links TRBV5-1 to TRBJ1-3; D gene ambiguous. The CDR3 totals 13 residues. The V end lost 0 bases, the J end lost 1 base, and 2 bases lay between the germline ends. Germline values: CDR1 SGHRS, CDR2 YFSETQ. This CDR3 is CASSLGSGNTIYF. In DNA, the CDR3 is TGCGCCAGCAGCTTGGGGTCTGGAAACACCATATATTTT. Complete variable domain (other parts from reference TRBV5-1 and TRBJ1-3): KAGVTQTPRYLIKTRGQQVTLSCSPISGHRSVSWYQQTPGQGLQFLFEYFSETQRNKGNFPGRFSGRQFSNSRSEMNVSTLELGDSALYLCASSLGSGNTIYFGEGSWLTVV.

The rearrangement joins TRBV11-2 to TRBJ2-7, with no clear D. The germline V gene has CDR1 SGHAT and CDR2 FQNNGV. The CDR3 is 14 amino acids. V was clipped by 6 bases and J by 2 bases, with 14 bases between them. The CDR3, as DNA: TGTGCCAGCAGATCCAAGTCCGCAGCCTACGAGCAGTACTTC. Residues: CASRSKSAAYEQYF. Variable domain in full (rest from reference TRBV11-2 and TRBJ2-7): EAGVAQSPRYKIIEKRQSVAFWCNPISGHATLYWYQQILGQGPKLLIQFQNNGVVDDSQLPKDRFSAERLKGVDSTLKIQPAKLEDSAVYLCASRSKSAAYEQYFGPGTRLTVT.

The chain has TRBV7-9 and TRBJ1-3, with 7 nucleotides matching TRBD1. J was trimmed by 2 bases and V by 5 bases; bases with no gene match: 9. Looked up from germline, CDR1 is SEHNR and CDR2 is FQNEAQ (reference sequence). The CDR3 has 16 amino acids. CDR3 nucleotide sequence: TGTGCCAGCAGCACTAACGACAGGGCTACTGGAAACACCATATATTTT. This sequence encodes CASSTNDRATGNTIYF.

J is TRBJ2-5 and V is TRBV9; the match to TRBD1 covers 7 bases. The CDR3 runs to 15 residues. Germline V gene lookup returns CDR1 SGDLS and CDR2 YYNGEE. Losses at the gene ends were 1 base for V and 2 bases for J; bases not matched to a gene: 5. Here the CDR3 reads CASSVWDSLQETQYF. The DNA for the CDR3 is TGTGCCAGCAGCGTATGGGACAGCTTACAAGAGACCCAGTACTTC. Combining the CDR3 with reference TRBV9 and TRBJ2-5 gives the whole variable domain DSGVTQTPKHLITATGQRVTLRCSPRSGDLSVYWYQQSLDQGLQFLIQYYNGEERAKGNILERFSAQQFPDLHSELNLSSLELGDSALYFCASSVWDSLQETQYFGPGTRLLVL.